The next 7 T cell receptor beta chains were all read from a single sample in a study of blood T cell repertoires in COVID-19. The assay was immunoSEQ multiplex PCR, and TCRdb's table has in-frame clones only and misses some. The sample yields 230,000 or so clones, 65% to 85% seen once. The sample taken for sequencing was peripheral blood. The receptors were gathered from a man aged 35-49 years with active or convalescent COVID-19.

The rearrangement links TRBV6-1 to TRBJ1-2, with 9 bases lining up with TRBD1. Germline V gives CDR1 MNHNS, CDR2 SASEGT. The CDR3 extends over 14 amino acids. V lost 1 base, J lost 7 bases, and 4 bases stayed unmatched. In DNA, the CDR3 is TGTGCCAGCAGTGAAGTAACAGGGGGCGGTGGCTACACCTTC. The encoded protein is CASSEVTGGGGYTF.

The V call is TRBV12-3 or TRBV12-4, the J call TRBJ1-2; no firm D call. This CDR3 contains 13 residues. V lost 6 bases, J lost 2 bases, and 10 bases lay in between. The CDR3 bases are TGTGCCAGCAGCGTACAGAGAAACTATGGCTACACCTTC. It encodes CASSVQRNYGYTF.

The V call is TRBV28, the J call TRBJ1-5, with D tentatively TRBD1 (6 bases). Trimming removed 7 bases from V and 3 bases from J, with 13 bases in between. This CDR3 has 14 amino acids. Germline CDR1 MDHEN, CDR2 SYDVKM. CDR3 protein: CASTKGGINQPQHF. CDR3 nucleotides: TGTGCCAGCACCAAGGGGGGGATCAATCAGCCCCAGCATTTT. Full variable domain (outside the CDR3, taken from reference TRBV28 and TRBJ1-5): DVKVTQSSRYLVKRTGEKVFLECVQDMDHENMFWYRQDPGLGLRLIYFSYDVKMKEKGDIPEGYSVSREKKERFSLILESASTNQTSMYLCASTKGGINQPQHFGDGTRLSIL.

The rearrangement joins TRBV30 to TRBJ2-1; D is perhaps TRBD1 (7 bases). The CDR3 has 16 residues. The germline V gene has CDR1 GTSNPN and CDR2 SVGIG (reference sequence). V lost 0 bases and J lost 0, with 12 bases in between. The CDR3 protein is CAWSVQGRISYNEQFF. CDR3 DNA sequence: TGTGCCTGGAGTGTACAGGGGAGGATCTCCTACAATGAGCAGTTCTTC.

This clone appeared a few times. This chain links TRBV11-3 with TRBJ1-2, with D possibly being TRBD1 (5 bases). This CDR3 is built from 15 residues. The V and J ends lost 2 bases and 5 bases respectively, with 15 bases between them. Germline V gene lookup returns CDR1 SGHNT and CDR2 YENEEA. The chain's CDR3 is CASSLYPQGKYGYTF. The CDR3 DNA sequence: TGTGCCAGCAGCTTATATCCTCAGGGTAAATATGGCTACACCTTC.

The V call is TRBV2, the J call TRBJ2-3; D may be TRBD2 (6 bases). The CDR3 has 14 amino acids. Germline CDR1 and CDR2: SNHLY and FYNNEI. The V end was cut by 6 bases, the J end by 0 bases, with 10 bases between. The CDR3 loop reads CASRSSESTDTQYF. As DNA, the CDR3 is TGTGCCAGCAGATCTAGCGAAAGCACAGATACGCAGTATTTT.

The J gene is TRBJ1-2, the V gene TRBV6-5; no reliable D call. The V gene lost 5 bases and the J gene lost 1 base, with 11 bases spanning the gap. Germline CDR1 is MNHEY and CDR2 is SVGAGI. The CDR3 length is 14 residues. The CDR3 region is CASSQTPNNYGYTF. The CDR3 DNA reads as TGTGCCAGCAGTCAGACTCCAAATAACTATGGCTACACCTTC.